The TCR beta chain described here comes from a study of regulatory T cells in long-lasting Graves disease. Whole-study results and caveats: Sampling was limited to peripheral blood rather than thyroid tissue.

Time point noted: persistent/refractory GD, antithyroid drugs over 5 years with positive TRAb. PBMCs provided the RNA from which the TCR library was made. Graves' disease diagnosis followed American Thyroid Association guidelines. This clonotype was seen repeatedly, ten times or more. Its antigen is not known. The germline V gene has CDR1 SNHLY and CDR2 FYNNEI. The CDR3 spans 15 residues. The V gene lost 6 bases and the J gene lost 3 bases, with 15 bases spanning the gap. Assembly of TCR beta libraries relied on iRepertoire HTBI primers together with Arm-PCR of CDR3 regions. MiXCR, run by TCRdb on the multiplex PCR reads, gives a single entry per CDR3 protein. The sample lists around 460,000 distinct CDR3 sequences; around a fifth were seen once.

The rearrangement uses TRBV2 and TRBJ1-5; D uncertain. The material was peripheral blood mononuclear cells (PBMCs), obtained when the disease was refractory, from a patient treated with antithyroid drugs. This sequence was found in a female donor with Graves disease. The CDR3, as DNA: TGTGCCAGCAGACTGACACTTACCGTCAATCAGCCCCAGCATTTT. Its translation: CASRLTLTVNQPQHF. Supplemented by reference TRBV2 and TRBJ1-5, the full variable domain reads EPEVTQTPSHQVTQMGQEVILRCVPISNHLYFYWYRQILGQKVEFLVSFYNNEISEKSEIFDDQFSVERPDGSNFTLKIRSTKLEDSAMYFCASRLTLTVNQPQHFGDGTRLSIL.